Following are 5 T cell receptor beta chains from one sample sequenced in a study of shared clonotypes between healthy human individuals. The method was immunoSEQ multiplex PCR; TCRdb's version includes in-frame clones alone and lacks a portion of them. The table includes some 2,100,000 clones, approximately 95% detected once. Sequencing input: naive CD4+ T cells sorted from blood. Specified subset: CD45RA+ positively selected. The receptors stem from a man aged 18 to 35 in good health.

The chain carries TRBV5-1 and TRBJ2-1; TRBD1 matches at 7 bases. Germline-derived CDR1 and CDR2 are SGHRS and YFSETQ. The length of the CDR3 is 15 residues. Trimming cost V 4 bases and J 2 bases; bases outside gene matches: 6. CDR3 coding DNA: TGCGCCAGCAGCCAGAGACAGGGTACCTACAATGAGCAGTTCTTC. As protein: CASSQRQGTYNEQFF.

This clone is a singleton in its sample. This chain joins TRBV5-1 and TRBJ2-7; 12 nucleotides agree with TRBD2. V shed 0 bases, J shed 4 bases, and the junction held 5 bases outside the gene matches. Looked up from germline, CDR1 is SGHRS and CDR2 is YFSETQ. The CDR3 covers 16 residues. The CDR3 region is CASSLATSGGSYEQYF. The CDR3 region has the DNA TGCGCCAGCAGCTTGGCGACTAGCGGGGGTTCTTACGAGCAGTACTTC.

The chain has TRBV6-1 and TRBJ2-3; weak D call: TRBD1 (6 bases). Germline-derived CDR1 and CDR2 are MNHNS and SASEGT. V lost 2 bases and J 7 bases, leaving 10 bases between the germline ends. The CDR3 has 13 residues. The CDR3 protein is CASSELWGHTQYF. The CDR3 bases are TGTGCCAGCAGTGAACTCTGGGGGCATACGCAGTATTTT.

The chain has TRBV6-1 and TRBJ2-4, with 8 bases that match TRBD1. V lost 6 bases, J lost 7 bases, and 8 bases stayed unmatched. The germline V gene encodes CDR1 MNHNS and CDR2 SASEGT. CDR3 length: 14 amino acids. The CDR3 region has the DNA TGTGCCAGCAGCTCCGGACAGGGTTGGAACATTCAGTACTTC. Protein: CASSSGQGWNIQYF.

This chain uses TRBV27 with TRBJ1-1; TRBD1 agrees at 9 bases. Trimming cost V 7 bases and J 2 bases; bases outside gene matches: 11. The CDR3 sequence is 16 residues long. The V gene's germline CDR1 is MNHEY and CDR2 SMNVEV (reference sequence). This CDR3 reads CASTRRGDRANTEAFF. In DNA, the CDR3 is TGTGCCAGCACCAGAAGGGGGGACAGGGCCAACACTGAAGCTTTCTTT.